This entry is about one T cell receptor beta chain. Its antigen is unknown. This sample was included in a study of T cells after yellow fever vaccination. Study-wide results and limits: The secondary response peaked faster, at day 5 versus 15, but was weaker.

The CDR3 length is 16 residues. From germline, CDR1 is SGHNT and CDR2 YYREEE (reference sequence). V dropped 4 bases and J dropped 3 bases, with 19 bases sitting between them. TCRdb analysed the 5' RACE reads with MiXCR anew, one entry per CDR3 protein. The sample records 450,000 to 600,000 distinct CDR3 sequences, approximately 16% being singletons. The sequenced sample was PBMCs, obtained roughly 5 days after the first yellow fever vaccination. The chain carries TRBV5-4 and TRBJ2-5; either TRBD1 or TRBD2 may fit D (5 bases each). The receptor's source is a man aged 18-30 years who received the YFV17D yellow fever vaccine. Here the CDR3 DNA reads TGTGCCAGCAGCCCCCCCGGTTCGATGGGGGAAGAGACCCAGTACTTC. As protein: CASSPPGSMGEETQYF.